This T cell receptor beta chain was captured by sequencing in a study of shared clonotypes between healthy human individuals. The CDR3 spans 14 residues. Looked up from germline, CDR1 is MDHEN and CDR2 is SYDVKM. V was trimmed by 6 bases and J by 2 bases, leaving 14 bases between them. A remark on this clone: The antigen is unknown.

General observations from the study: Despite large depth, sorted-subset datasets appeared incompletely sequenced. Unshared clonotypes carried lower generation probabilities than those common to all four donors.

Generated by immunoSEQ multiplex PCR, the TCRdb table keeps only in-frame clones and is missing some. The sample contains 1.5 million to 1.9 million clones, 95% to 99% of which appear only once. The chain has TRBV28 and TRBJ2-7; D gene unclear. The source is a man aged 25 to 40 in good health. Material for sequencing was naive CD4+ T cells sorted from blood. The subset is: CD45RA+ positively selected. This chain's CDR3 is CASRAGVRPYEQYF. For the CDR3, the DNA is TGTGCCAGCAGGGCTGGTGTCAGACCCTACGAGCAGTACTTC.